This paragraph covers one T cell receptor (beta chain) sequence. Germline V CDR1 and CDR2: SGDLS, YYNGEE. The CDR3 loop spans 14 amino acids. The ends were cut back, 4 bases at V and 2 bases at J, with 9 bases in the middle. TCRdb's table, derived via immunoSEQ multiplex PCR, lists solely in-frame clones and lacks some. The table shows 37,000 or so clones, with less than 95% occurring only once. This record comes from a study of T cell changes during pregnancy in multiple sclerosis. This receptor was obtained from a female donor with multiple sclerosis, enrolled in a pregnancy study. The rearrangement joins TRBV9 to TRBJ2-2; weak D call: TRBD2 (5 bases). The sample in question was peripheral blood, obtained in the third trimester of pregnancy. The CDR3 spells CASSLRLNTGELFF. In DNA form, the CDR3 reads TGTGCCAGCAGCCTGAGACTAAACACCGGGGAGCTGTTTTTT.